This TCR beta chain was observed in a study of blood T cell repertoires in COVID-19. V lost 5 bases, J lost 2 bases, and 19 bases lay in between. This CDR3 has 17 residues. Germline-derived CDR1 and CDR2 are SGHVS and FQNEAQ. Original analysis: Amplified reference gene primers provided the basis for estimating nucleated cell counts. Only in-frame clones appear in the TCRdb table, and some are missing; sequencing was by immunoSEQ multiplex PCR. V and J calls plus clone size are reproduced from that table; the DNA served to infer D and trimming. This repertoire shows about 180,000 clones, 70% to 80% found once; its top ten account for around 15%.

The chain has TRBV7-8 and TRBJ1-5, with a tentative D call TRBD1 (6 bases). This TCR derives from a woman in her forties or fifties who had recovered from COVID-19. The sequenced sample was PBMCs or T cells enriched from blood (not recorded which). The CDR3 is CASSQKPQGLGNQPQHF. The CDR3 DNA reads as TGTGCCAGCAGCCAAAAACCGCAGGGGTTGGGCAATCAGCCCCAGCATTTT.